This is a list of T cell receptor beta chains from one sample in a study of T cells after yellow fever vaccination. One entry per CDR3 protein results from TCRdb running MiXCR on the 5' RACE reads. Seen here are around 500,000 distinct CDR3 sequences, roughly 22% observed once, and the top ten hold about 15%. Sequenced here: PBMCs, sampled less than 25 days after the first yellow fever vaccination. These TCRs come from a man aged 18 to 30 who received the YFV17D yellow fever vaccine. Both conserved end residues are part of each CDR3. The D gene is left open where the match is weak. Clone size is shown for a subset of rows, as once, few, many or a class of expanded clone.

J | size | D | V | DNA | CDR3
TRBJ2-3 | few | - | TRBV7-6 | TGTGCCAGCAGCGAGTATGGGCCGAGGGGAGATACGCAGTATTTT | CASSEYGPRGDTQYF
TRBJ1-3 | - | - | TRBV5-6 | TGTGCCAGCAGCTCGGGCCTAACTCTAAACACCATATATTTT | CASSSGLTLNTIYF
TRBJ2-3 | few | - | TRBV5-1 | TGCGCCAGCAGCCAAGGGGTTTCGGATACGCAGTATTTT | CASSQGVSDTQYF
TRBJ2-2 | - | TRBD2 | TRBV9 | TGTGCCAGCAGCATACTAGCGGGGGGCTCAAACACCGGGGAGCTGTTTTTT | CASSILAGGSNTGELFF
TRBJ2-5 | many | TRBD2 | TRBV24-1 | TGTGCCACCAGTCTAGCGGGGGCGGAGACCCAGTACTTC | CATSLAGAETQYF
TRBJ2-1 | few | - | TRBV24-1 | TGTGCCACCAGTGATTTGGGAGGGGGGTCCTACAATGAGCAGTTCTTC | CATSDLGGGSYNEQFF
TRBJ1-1 | - | - | TRBV28 | TGTGCCAGCGAGGTGGCAGGGTGGACTGAAGCTTTCTTT | CASEVAGWTEAFF
TRBJ2-1 | few | TRBD2 | TRBV5-4 | TGTGCCAGCAGCATCGATAGCGGGTTCTACAATGAGCAGTTCTTC | CASSIDSGFYNEQFF
TRBJ1-2 | few | - | TRBV4-3 | TGCGCCAGCAGCCAAGGGTTACAGGTGGACTATGGCTACACCTTC | CASSQGLQVDYGYTF
TRBJ2-7 | - | TRBD1 | TRBV12-5 | TGTGCTAGTGGTTTGATTACCGGGACAGGGGACTACGAGCAGTACTTC | CASGLITGTGDYEQYF
TRBJ1-5 | - | - | TRBV6-1 | TGTGCCATCCGTGCGGGAGATCAGCCCCAGCATTTT | CAIRAGDQPQHF
TRBJ1-2 | - | TRBD1 | TRBV4-3 | TGCGCCAGCAGCCAAGCTCGGGACAGCTACTATGGCTACACCTTC | CASSQARDSYYGYTF
TRBJ1-4 | - | TRBD1 | TRBV15 | TGTGCCACCAGCAGGTGGACAGGGCCAAATGAAAAACTGTTTTTT | CATSRWTGPNEKLFF
TRBJ2-1 | - | TRBD2 | TRBV24-1 | TGTGCCACCAGTTCCACTAGCGGGTCAATCAATGAGCAGTTCTTC | CATSSTSGSINEQFF
TRBJ2-1 | once | TRBD1 | TRBV6-1 | TGTGCCAGCATTGGGTGGGGGACAGGAGATTACAATGAGCAGTTCTTC | CASIGWGTGDYNEQFF
TRBJ2-1 | few | - | TRBV6-2/TRBV6-3 | TGTGCCAGCACCAAGACAGTTCTGAACTACAATGAGCAGTTCTTC | CASTKTVLNYNEQFF
TRBJ1-1 | once | - | TRBV7-9 | TGTGCCGCCGGGCTCACTGAAGCTTTCTTT | CAAGLTEAFF
TRBJ2-5 | - | - | TRBV28 | TGTGCCAGCAGTTGGGGGGGCGCGGGCCAAGAGACCCAGTACTTC | CASSWGGAGQETQYF
TRBJ1-1 | many | - | TRBV20-1 | TGCAGTGCTAGACCATTACAGGGAGAAACGGAAGCTTTCTTT | CSARPLQGETEAFF
TRBJ1-2 | - | - | TRBV2 | TGTGCCAGCAGTGGCACGGGGGCGCAGGGCTATGGCTACACCTTC | CASSGTGAQGYGYTF
TRBJ1-1 | many | - | TRBV2 | TGTGCCACCACGGGGGAGATTGGCACTGAAGCTTTCTTT | CATTGEIGTEAFF
TRBJ1-1 | once | - | TRBV19 | TGTGCCAGTAGTACGCCCGGGACAACGGACGGTGAAGCTTTCTTT | CASSTPGTTDGEAFF
TRBJ2-5 | once | TRBD2 | TRBV5-1 | TGCGCCAGCAGCTTGGTTGGGACTAGCCAAGAGACCCAGTACTTC | CASSLVGTSQETQYF
TRBJ1-1 | - | - | TRBV19 | TGTGCCAGTAGTATCGGGCCAAAGACTGAAGCTTTCTTT | CASSIGPKTEAFF
TRBJ1-5 | few | - | TRBV20-1 | TGCAGTGCTTTAGACGGAGATCAGCCCCAGCATTTT | CSALDGDQPQHF
TRBJ2-5 | - | TRBD2 | TRBV7-2 | TGTGCCAGCAGCGGGGGACTAGCGGGAGAGACCCAGTACTTC | CASSGGLAGETQYF
TRBJ2-3 | - | - | TRBV6-5 | TGTGCCAGCAGTTTGGCCGAGCGTGGGGATACGCAGTATTTT | CASSLAERGDTQYF
TRBJ2-3 | once | - | TRBV3-1 | TGTGCCAGCAGCCAAGTTGGGGAAGGGGGCACAGATACGCAGTATTTT | CASSQVGEGGTDTQYF
TRBJ1-1 | - | - | TRBV12-3/TRBV12-4 | TGTGCCAGCAGTCTATCGCACTATCGGGCTTTCTTT | CASSLSHYRAFF
TRBJ2-1 | few | - | TRBV28 | TGTGCCAGCAGTTCACTAGGGTTTTCCTACAATGAGCAGTTCTTC | CASSSLGFSYNEQFF
TRBJ2-2 | - | - | TRBV7-3 | TGTGCCAGCAGCTTAAACAGTAGATTTCTGTCCGGGGAGCTGTTTTTT | CASSLNSRFLSGELFF
TRBJ1-4 | - | - | TRBV14 | TGTGCCAGCAGCCATTCCCCGGGACGGGGGCATGAAAAACTGTTTTTT | CASSHSPGRGHEKLFF
TRBJ2-2 | few | - | TRBV4-3 | TGCGCCAGCAGCCCAGTGGGGGGTACGAACACCGGGGAGCTGTTTTTT | CASSPVGGTNTGELFF
TRBJ2-5 | - | - | TRBV5-1 | TGCGCCAGCAGCTCCGGGACTCTCACCGCGGAGACCCAGTACTTC | CASSSGTLTAETQYF
TRBJ2-7 | - | TRBD1 | TRBV4-3 | TGCGCCAGCAGCCGCGGGACAGGGGAGTACGAGCAGTACTTC | CASSRGTGEYEQYF
TRBJ2-5 | few | - | TRBV12-3/TRBV12-4 | TGTGCCAGCAGTTTAGTATCAGGGGCGGCTGAGACCCAGTACTTC | CASSLVSGAAETQYF
TRBJ2-1 | - | - | TRBV7-9 | TGTGCCAGCAGCTTACAAAGTGGGTACAATGAGCAGTTCTTC | CASSLQSGYNEQFF